This passage covers 5 T cell receptor beta chains from one sample sequenced in a study of blood T cell repertoires in COVID-19. Sequencing used immunoSEQ multiplex PCR; TCRdb keeps in-frame clones, though not all of them. The sample consists of approximately 210,000 clones, 82% of them appearing once. Sequenced material: PBMCs or T cells enriched from blood (not recorded which). Receptors were obtained from a woman aged 60 to 75 who had recovered from COVID-19.

The chain has TRBV7-9 and TRBJ2-3; 9 nucleotides align to TRBD1. The ends lost 7 bases at V and 3 bases at J; junction bases unmatched: 5. This CDR3 has 14 residues. Germline V gene lookup returns CDR1 SEHNR and CDR2 FQNEAQ (reference sequence). CDR3: CASTRQGGTDTQYF. The CDR3 nucleotides read TGTGCCAGCACCCGACAGGGGGGGACAGATACGCAGTATTTT.

The rearrangement links TRBV6-6 to TRBJ1-3; D ambiguous. Trimming pared 4 bases from V and 1 base from J, leaving 8 bases between. Germline-derived CDR1 and CDR2 are MNHNY and SVGAGI (reference sequence). The CDR3 consists of 14 residues. CDR3 in amino acids: CASSSGLSGNTIYF. The CDR3 DNA reads as TGTGCCAGCAGTTCGGGTCTTTCTGGAAACACCATATATTTT.

The genes are TRBV6-5 and TRBJ2-1, with 8 bases matching TRBD2. V gave up 6 bases and J gave up 8 bases; unmatched junction bases: 9. The CDR3 length is 14 residues. From germline, CDR1 is MNHEY and CDR2 SVGAGI. The CDR3 bases are TGTGCCAGCAGCCACCCGGGACTAGTAGATGAGCAGTTCTTC. The encoded protein is CASSHPGLVDEQFF.

The CDR3 protein is CASRAGTSGRALGDTQYF. CDR3 nucleotide sequence: TGTGCCAGCAGGGCAGGGACTAGCGGGAGGGCCCTAGGAGATACGCAGTATTTT. The chain has TRBV2 and TRBJ2-3, with 16 positions matching TRBD2. The ends lost 6 bases at V and 5 bases at J; junction bases unmatched: 11. CDR1 is SNHLY and CDR2 is FYNNEI in the germline V gene. This CDR3 region has 18 residues.

The rearrangement joins TRBV14 to TRBJ2-2; 7 bases line up with TRBD2. With V trimmed by 7 bases and J by 3 bases, 5 bases remained unmatched. Germline V gene lookup returns CDR1 SGHDN and CDR2 FVKESK. The CDR3 spans 14 residues. CDR3 amino acids: CASTRGGHTGELFF. Written as DNA, the CDR3 is TGTGCCAGCACCCGCGGGGGTCACACCGGGGAGCTGTTTTTT.